The 32 T cell receptor beta chains below all came from one sample that was sequenced in a study of blood T cell repertoires in COVID-19. TCRdb's copy holds only in-frame clones and misses some; the assay was immunoSEQ multiplex PCR. The sample lists 180,000 or so clones; 65% to 90% were seen once. The specimen was peripheral blood. The source of these receptors is a man aged 55 to 70 with acute or convalescent COVID-19.

This clone was observed a single time. V gene TRBV28 combines with J gene TRBJ1-6; 9 bases are shared with TRBD1. The junction had 8 bases not matched to a gene; V was cut back by 10 bases and J by 10 bases. The germline V gene encodes CDR1 MDHEN and CDR2 SYDVKM. This CDR3 is built from 13 residues. The CDR3 nucleotides are TGTGCCACCCACAGGGGGCTAAGATCACCCCTCCACTTT. Translating gives CATHRGLRSPLHF. Drawing the rest from reference TRBV28 and TRBJ1-6, the complete variable domain is DVKVTQSSRYLVKRTGEKVFLECVQDMDHENMFWYRQDPGLGLRLIYFSYDVKMKEKGDIPEGYSVSREKKERFSLILESASTNQTSMYLCATHRGLRSPLHFGNGTRLTVT.

The V gene is TRBV27, the J gene TRBJ2-7; D call uncertain. The CDR3 runs to 15 residues. Per the germline V gene, CDR1 is MNHEY and CDR2 is SMNVEV (reference sequence). Trimming removed 4 bases from V and 0 bases from J, with 13 bases in between. The CDR3 DNA reads TGTGCCAGCAGTTCCCCCGGAGACGGCTCCTACGAGCAGTACTTC. Its translation: CASSSPGDGSYEQYF.

The chain links TRBV3-1 (or the pseudogene TRBV3-2) to TRBJ2-1; perhaps TRBD2 as D (6 bases). Trimming left V 0 bases short and J 8 bases short, with 11 bases between. This CDR3 comprises 14 residues. CDR1 and CDR2 from the germline V gene are LGHDT and YNNKEL (reference sequence). CDR3 region: CASSQEGWGDEQFF. Written as DNA, the CDR3 is TGTGCCAGCAGCCAAGAGGGCTGGGGGGATGAGCAGTTCTTC.

The rearrangement links TRBV28 to TRBJ1-2; the D gene is possibly TRBD1 (6 bases). Germline CDR1 MDHEN, CDR2 SYDVKM. Trimming took 5 bases from V and 1 from J, leaving 17 bases between them. This CDR3 has 16 amino acids. Here the CDR3 reads CASSIQGESLNYGYTF. Written as DNA, the CDR3 is TGTGCCAGCAGTATACAGGGCGAATCACTTAACTATGGCTACACCTTC.

This chain connects TRBV7-6 to TRBJ2-1; TRBD2 aligns across 10 bases. CDR1 SGHVS and CDR2 FNYEAQ come from the germline V gene. This CDR3 spans 16 amino acids. V lost 5 bases to trimming and J lost 5 bases; unmatched junction nucleotides: 9. The CDR3: CASSPLLAGVHNEQFF. In nucleotides, the CDR3 is TGTGCCAGCAGCCCCCTTCTAGCGGGAGTCCACAATGAGCAGTTCTTC.

The rearrangement links TRBV7-9 to TRBJ2-2; possible D gene TRBD2, 5 bases. V lost 5 bases, J lost 10 bases, and 14 bases lay in between. The CDR3 sequence is 13 residues long. The germline CDR1 and CDR2 sequences are SEHNR and FQNEAQ (reference sequence). CDR3 sequence (DNA): TGTGCCAGCAGCCCCGCTAGCTCAGTGGAGCTGTTTTTT. Its protein product is CASSPASSVELFF.

The chain couples TRBV29-1 to TRBJ2-3, with D possibly being TRBD1 (6 bases). Trimming pared 4 bases from V and 0 bases from J, leaving 17 bases between. CDR3 length: 16 amino acids. The germline gives CDR1 SQVTM, CDR2 ANQGSEA. Here the CDR3 reads CSVGQRKQGSTDTQYF. The DNA for the CDR3 is TGCAGCGTTGGGCAAAGGAAACAGGGTAGCACAGATACGCAGTATTTT.

The chain recombines TRBV18 with TRBJ2-1; a possible D gene is TRBD2 (5 bases). The CDR3 totals 15 residues. Trimming took off 3 bases at V and 0 bases at J, with 9 bases between the two ends. From germline, CDR1 is KGHSH and CDR2 LQKENI. The CDR3 nucleotides are TGTGCCAGCTCACCTCTAGGGAGCTCCTACAATGAGCAGTTCTTC. Translated, it gives CASSPLGSSYNEQFF.

The rearrangement joins TRBV6-6 to TRBJ2-1; the match to TRBD2 covers 7 bases. The CDR3 sequence is 15 residues long. After removal of 6 bases from V and 5 bases from J, the junction contained 10 bases not matched to a gene. Germline V CDR1 and CDR2: MNHNY, SVGAGI (reference sequence). The CDR3 loop reads CASSRRGGWNNEQFF. CDR3 nucleotide sequence: TGTGCCAGCAGCCGACGGGGAGGGTGGAACAATGAGCAGTTCTTC.

V gene TRBV19 combines with J gene TRBJ2-7, with a tentative D call TRBD2 (5 bases). CDR1 is LNHDA, CDR2 SQIVND, per germline (reference sequence). V shed 10 bases and J shed 6 bases, with 13 bases lying between them. The CDR3 is made up of 11 amino acids. The CDR3 loop is CATSAGGEQYF. In DNA, the CDR3 is TGTGCCACCTCTGCGGGCGGCGAGCAGTACTTC.

The rearrangement links TRBV5-8 to TRBJ2-7; 8 bases line up with TRBD1. Germline-derived CDR1 and CDR2 are SGHTS and YDEGEE. V lost 0 bases, J lost 9 bases, and 20 bases stayed unmatched. This CDR3 comprises 18 residues. CDR3 DNA sequence: TGTGCCAGCAGCTTGGGCATCGGGGGACAGGAGGGGTGGATACTGCAGTACTTC. Protein product: CASSLGIGGQEGWILQYF.

The chain joins TRBV5-1 to TRBJ2-1; TRBD1 agrees at 10 bases. The CDR3 is 15 residues long. The junction had 12 bases not matched to a gene; V was cut back by 5 bases and J by 10 bases. The germline V gene has CDR1 SGHRS and CDR2 YFSETQ. CDR3 sequence: CASSRRDRGLSEQFF. CDR3 sequence (DNA): TGCGCCAGCAGTCGGAGGGACAGGGGACTATCAGAGCAGTTCTTC.

The chain carries TRBV14 and TRBJ1-3; D unresolved. There are 15 residues in the CDR3. Trimming removed 3 bases at V and 3 bases at J, with 12 bases between. Germline CDR1 and CDR2: SGHDN and FVKESK. Written as DNA, the CDR3 is TGTGCCAGCAGCCAGGGCAGTGGAGGTGGAAACACCATATATTTT. This encodes CASSQGSGGGNTIYF.

This clone occurred once. This chain joins TRBV2 and TRBJ1-6; 11 bases line up with TRBD1. There are 18 residues in the CDR3. V lost 6 bases and J lost 4; bases outside the gene matches: 11. Germline V gene data show CDR1 as SNHLY and CDR2 as FYNNEI. The CDR3 loop reads CASSGQGASKSYNSPLHF. CDR3 DNA sequence: TGTGCCAGCAGCGGACAGGGGGCTTCCAAATCTTATAATTCACCCCTCCACTTT.

The chain combines TRBV5-1 with TRBJ2-4, with D maybe TRBD2 (6 bases). Germline CDR1 reads SGHRS; CDR2 reads YFSETQ. The CDR3 is made up of 13 amino acids. The V end was cut by 0 bases, the J end by 9 bases, with 10 bases between. CDR3 sequence: CASSLELATIQYF. The CDR3, as DNA: TGCGCCAGCAGCTTGGAACTAGCCACCATTCAGTACTTC.

This sequence joins TRBV2 and TRBJ2-7, with D perhaps matching TRBD1 (6 bases). This CDR3 is built from 13 residues. V was cut by 7 bases and J by 0 bases, with 10 bases left in between. Germline V gives CDR1 SNHLY, CDR2 FYNNEI. CDR3 in amino acids: CASKGDNSYEQYF. DNA of the CDR3: TGTGCCAGCAAAGGGGACAACTCCTACGAGCAGTACTTC.

A single count supports this clone. This CDR3 is CASAGLRRDEQFF. CDR3 bases: TGTGCCAGCGCGGGACTTAGACGTGATGAGCAGTTCTTC. V and J are TRBV28 and TRBJ2-1; TRBD2 might be the D (6 bases). Germline-derived CDR1 and CDR2 are MDHEN and SYDVKM. Trimming stripped 8 bases from V and 8 bases from J, with 16 bases between. The CDR3 extends over 13 amino acids.

This chain connects TRBV19 to TRBJ1-5; 9 bases agree with TRBD1. V was pared by 8 bases and J by 5 bases, with 10 bases of the junction left unmatched. The CDR3 consists of 15 residues. CDR1 LNHDA and CDR2 SQIVND come from the germline V gene (reference sequence). DNA of the CDR3: TGTGCCAGTCTCCCGTTCGGGACAGGGTATCAGCCCCAGCATTTT. Protein: CASLPFGTGYQPQHF.

V gene TRBV9 combines with J gene TRBJ2-4; 7 bases map to TRBD1. V gave up 3 bases and J gave up 7 bases; unmatched junction bases: 7. From germline, CDR1 is SGDLS and CDR2 YYNGEE. This CDR3 spans 14 amino acids. This chain's CDR3 is CASSASGGRNIQYF. Written as DNA, the CDR3 is TGTGCCAGCAGCGCCTCAGGGGGTCGCAACATTCAGTACTTC.

V is TRBV7-3 and J is TRBJ2-3; TRBD2 is a possible D gene (7 bases). V was shortened by 2 bases and J by 5 bases, with 23 bases between the two germline ends. This CDR3 contains 18 residues. The germline V gene encodes CDR1 SGHTA and CDR2 FQGTGA. The CDR3 here is CASSLAGAGRGRIDTQYF. The CDR3 bases are TGTGCCAGCAGCTTAGCCGGAGCGGGAAGGGGGAGAATAGATACGCAGTATTTT. Complete variable domain (other parts from reference TRBV7-3 and TRBJ2-3): GAGVSQTPSNKVTEKGKYVELRCDPISGHTALYWYRQSLGQGPEFLIYFQGTGAADDSGLPNDRFFAVRPEGSVSTLKIQRTERGDSAVYLCASSLAGAGRGRIDTQYFGPGTRLTVL.

This chain uses TRBV5-1 with TRBJ1-3; tentatively, D is TRBD1 (6 bases). The ends were cut back, 5 bases at V and 0 bases at J, with 12 bases in the middle. This CDR3 has 15 amino acids. Germline-derived CDR1 and CDR2 are SGHRS and YFSETQ. The CDR3 loop is CASSPTGLSGNTIYF. In DNA form, the CDR3 reads TGCGCCAGCAGTCCTACAGGGCTCTCTGGAAACACCATATATTTT.

V and J are TRBV12-3 or TRBV12-4 and TRBJ2-5, with D maybe TRBD1 (6 bases). V gave up 5 bases and J gave up 1 base, with 8 bases separating them. The CDR3 loop spans 13 amino acids. Written as DNA, the CDR3 is TGTGCCAGCAGTGGGGGCTCCCAAGAGACCCAGTACTTC. Its protein product is CASSGGSQETQYF.

The V gene is TRBV19, the J gene TRBJ1-1; TRBD1 matches 8 bases. This CDR3 is 14 amino acids long. Germline-derived CDR1 and CDR2 are LNHDA and SQIVND (reference sequence). With V trimmed by 6 bases and J by 0 bases, 3 bases remained unmatched. CDR3 region: CASRVTGVNTEAFF. The DNA for the CDR3 is TGTGCCAGTAGAGTGACAGGGGTGAACACTGAAGCTTTCTTT.

This clone occurred once. The V gene is TRBV28, the J gene TRBJ1-2; tentative D call: TRBD1 (5 bases). This CDR3 contains 15 residues. Germline V gene sequence: CDR1 MDHEN, CDR2 SYDVKM. The germline V and J ends were trimmed by 5 bases and 2 bases, with 15 bases remaining between them. The CDR3 nucleotides read TGTGCCAGCAGTCCTGGGGGGACCTCGAACTATGGCTACACCTTC. Protein: CASSPGGTSNYGYTF.

J is TRBJ2-7 and V is TRBV19; D perhaps matches TRBD2 (6 bases). The V end was cut by 3 bases, the J end by 3 bases, with 15 bases between. Germline CDR1 LNHDA, CDR2 SQIVND (reference sequence). There are 15 residues in the CDR3. The CDR3 nucleotides are TGTGCCAGTAGTATGTGGGGGAGGAGGGTCTACGAGCAGTACTTC. This codes for CASSMWGRRVYEQYF. The full variable domain, with the rest looked up from reference TRBV19 and TRBJ2-7, is DGGITQSPKYLFRKEGQNVTLSCEQNLNHDAMYWYRQDPGQGLRLIYYSQIVNDFQKGDIAEGYSVSREKKESFPLTVTSAQKNPTAFYLCASSMWGRRVYEQYFGPGTRLTVT.

This clone occurred a few times. The chain combines TRBV29-1 with TRBJ1-2, with a weak D call TRBD1 (6 bases). With 3 bases removed from V and 6 bases from J, the gap between germline ends came to 11 bases. There are 12 residues in the CDR3. The germline gives CDR1 SQVTM, CDR2 ANQGSEA. CDR3 nucleotide sequence: TGCAGCGTTGAGTCAGGGGCAGATGGCTACACCTTC. This encodes CSVESGADGYTF.

The chain links TRBV30 to TRBJ2-2; 7 positions agree with TRBD1. Germline V gene sequence: CDR1 GTSNPN, CDR2 SVGIG (reference sequence). The CDR3 totals 13 residues. With 3 bases clipped from V and 6 bases from J, the junction kept 4 bases outside the gene matches. CDR3 nucleotides: TGTGCCTGGAGCGCGGACAGGTCCGGGGAGCTGTTTTTT. Protein product: CAWSADRSGELFF.

The chain has TRBV9 and TRBJ2-1, with D possibly TRBD2 on 5 matching bases. V shed 6 bases and J shed 0 bases, with 13 bases lying between them. The CDR3 is 15 residues long. Germline CDR1 reads SGDLS; CDR2 reads YYNGEE. The CDR3 region is CASKAAPSSYNEQFF. The CDR3 DNA reads TGTGCCAGCAAAGCGGCACCGAGCTCCTACAATGAGCAGTTCTTC.

This clone was detected once. This chain connects TRBV29-1 to TRBJ2-1; D uncertain. This CDR3 comprises 13 residues. Deletions cut 2 bases from V and 8 bases from J, with 13 bases between. Germline V CDR1 and CDR2: SQVTM, ANQGSEA. CDR3 residues: CSVERFREDEQFF. In DNA, the CDR3 is TGCAGCGTTGAACGGTTCCGAGAGGATGAGCAGTTCTTC.

In nucleotides, the CDR3 is TGTGCCAGTCGGAAGAACAGGGGGGAGTCGTCCTACAATGAGCAGTTCTTC. Encoded protein: CASRKNRGESSYNEQFF. The chain employs TRBV19 and TRBJ2-1, with 8 bases lining up with TRBD1. V shed 8 bases, J shed 1 base, and the junction held 13 bases outside the gene matches. Germline V gene data show CDR1 as LNHDA and CDR2 as SQIVND (reference sequence). This CDR3 spans 17 amino acids. Drawing the rest from reference TRBV19 and TRBJ2-1, the complete variable domain is DGGITQSPKYLFRKEGQNVTLSCEQNLNHDAMYWYRQDPGQGLRLIYYSQIVNDFQKGDIAEGYSVSREKKESFPLTVTSAQKNPTAFYLCASRKNRGESSYNEQFFGPGTRLTVL.

The chain has TRBV25-1 and TRBJ2-1; weak D call: TRBD2 (6 bases). CDR1 MGHDK and CDR2 SYGVNS come from the germline V gene. The CDR3 contains 16 residues. V dropped 1 base and J dropped 9 bases, with 19 bases sitting between them. The chain's CDR3 is CASSEWRAGIVTEQFF. CDR3 sequence (DNA): TGTGCCAGCAGTGAATGGCGGGCGGGAATTGTGACTGAGCAGTTCTTC.

This clone was seen ten or more times. The genes are TRBV3-1 (or the pseudogene TRBV3-2) and TRBJ2-7; D may be TRBD2 (5 bases). V was cut by 4 bases and J by 9 bases, with 19 bases left in between. The CDR3 is made up of 14 amino acids. In germline, CDR1 is LGHDT, CDR2 YNNKEL (reference sequence). CDR3 protein: CASSRLGRGLGQYF. In nucleotides, the CDR3 is TGTGCCAGCAGCCGCTTGGGTCGCGGGTTGGGGCAGTACTTC.